This T cell receptor (beta chain) was found in a study of brain T cells in children with intractable seizures (dated by TCRdb to about 2021). Some background on the complete study: A NanoString immunology panel was first used to screen resected brain tissue from 40 to 55 pediatric epilepsy surgery cases for immune gene transcripts. Among the 12 selected surgery cases, eight also had pre-surgery blood sequenced, leaving four with brain tissue only. Results the study describes overall, beyond this receptor: Because pre- and post-surgery blood were sequenced to different depths, clones absent from the pre-surgery sample may reflect undersampling. The patients' HCMV serostatus was not known, and viral specificity was inferred solely from CDR3 sequence similarity.

On this clone itself: The specificity of this receptor is unknown. Base qualities are not provided; no much larger clone lies one nucleotide away.

The sample's time point label, decoded: resected brain tissue, or blood drawn just prior to surgery. The surgery cases showing the highest brain T cell transcript signatures were chosen for TCR beta chain sequencing of brain tissue and, when available, of blood. Patients had been treated with at least one anti-epileptic drug before surgery. The TCR-sequenced patients were children whose drug-resistant epilepsy was caused by tuberous sclerosis complex, focal cortical dysplasia, Rasmussen encephalitis or hemimegalencephaly. The blood samples were collected right before the epilepsy surgery. Bulk genomic DNA was isolated from unsorted brain tissue and whole blood using the Monarch genomic DNA purification kit. The immunoSEQ assay was used to generate TCR beta chain sequences from genomic DNA. Concerning the study's data processing: Any CDR3 sequence that did not begin with the conserved framework cysteine at position 104 was removed by hand. To get clonality, the normalized Shannon's Diversity Index was subtracted from one, giving values from 0 (maximal diversity) to 1 (oligoclonal). To check whether a given CDR3 had different frequencies in two samples, for example brain versus blood, chi-squared comparison-of-proportions tests were used. Public clonotypes were identified through searches of immuneACCESS, and similarity to known antiviral clonotypes was evaluated with the VDJdb browser. The source is immuneACCESS, and TCRdb retained only in-frame sequences with V and J called. Part of the clones is not carried over; for the studies checked, unresolved V genes explain less than half of this, and the remainder is unexplained. V and J calls and clone size are those listed in that table; D and trimming were worked out from the DNA. The sample data list tens of thousands of clones, and roughly 95% of these were observed just once. 0.3% to 0.4% of the sample is taken by the ten largest.

This TCR was recovered from a boy younger than two with focal cortical dysplasia and intractable seizures. Sequenced here: peripheral blood, sampled at surgery.

This receptor carries the CDR3 CASSLSVTGEQFF. The bases read TGTGCCAGCAGCTTGAGCGTTACCGGGGAGCAGTTCTTC. The rearrangement combines TRBV5-6 with TRBJ2-1; the D gene cannot be resolved reliably. CDR1 SGHDT and CDR2 YYEEEE were looked up in the germline V gene. The cysteine opens and the phenylalanine closes a CDR3 of 13 amino acids. Kept here is only the CDR3 DNA, which spans 39 bases and is read in frame from base 1. The junction carries 12 bases between V and J, which are trimmed by 1 base and 10 bases respectively.